Listed below are T cell receptor beta chains from one sample, sequenced in a study of T-cell memory formation after mild COVID-19. TCRdb reprocessed the 5' RACE reads via MiXCR and lists one record per CDR3 protein. The data contain hundreds of thousands of distinct CDR3 sequences, roughly 18% of them singletons. The source material was PBMCs or a T cell subset sorted from them (not recorded which). The receptors shown here come from a man aged 18 to 30 who had mild COVID-19 (a few samples of this study predate the infection). Cell type and time point are not known. The CDR3 runs from the conserved cysteine through the conserved F or W.

V,CDR3
TRBV6-5,CASSRTSGSYYNEQFF
TRBV28,CASNSRGPKNSPLHF
TRBV24-1,CATSDLPSGGDYNEQFF
TRBV5-1,CASQWGAGANVLTF
TRBV6-2/TRBV6-3,CASSYFSVNTEAFF
TRBV3-1,CASSPPVSANIGELFF
TRBV5-1,CASSLDLVGKAFF
TRBV9,CASSVATGGLETQYF
TRBV7-2,CASSLGYRGADTQYF
TRBV5-4,CASSGGPGRSETQYF
TRBV6-5,CASSYSPEYYGYTF
TRBV5-1,CASSSGQGGGYTF
TRBV11-3,CASSFGSNSPLHF
TRBV7-9,CAGAAGENTGELFF
TRBV18,CASSPGWNSGANVLTF
TRBV7-9,CASSLATVGGETQYF